Following are 5 T cell receptor beta chains from one sample sequenced in a study of vaccination and CD4 T cells after COVID-19. No cognate antigen is known for these TCRs. As for treatment: approximately 10-day PBMC culture with coronavirus spike peptide pools or control peptides (ViraFEST assay). At the Johns Hopkins FTIC core, DNA taken from cultured CD4+ T cells was sequenced by way of the Oncomine TCR Beta short-read assay. TCRdb re-analysed the PCR reads in MiXCR, keeping a single row per CDR3 protein. The table shows about 17,000 distinct CDR3 sequences, with around 43% occurring only once. The sequencing used CD4+ T cells from blood, cultured in vitro, collected before SARS-CoV-2 vaccination. The receptors stem from a human donor who received a COVID-19 vaccine.

This clonotype appeared a few times. A junction end diverges from the germline sequence, so it may reflect a read error. The chain recombines TRBV7-9 with TRBJ1-6; D is undetermined. This CDR3 is 14 amino acids long. Germline CDR1 SEHNR, CDR2 FQNEAQ (reference sequence). The CDR3 loop is CASSLAPHNSPLHF. The CDR3, as DNA: TGTGCCAGCAGCCTAGCCCCGCATAATTCACCCCTCCACTTT.

This chain connects TRBV6-1 to TRBJ1-6; D ambiguous. Germline loops: CDR1 MNHNS, CDR2 SASEGT. CDR3 length: 16 residues. Trimming took 1 base from V and 7 from J, leaving 14 bases between them. CDR3 in amino acids: CASSEGTRQFNSPLHF. DNA of the CDR3: TGTGCCAGCAGTGAAGGTACGCGGCAGTTCAATTCACCCCTCCACTTT.

This chain connects TRBV11-3 to TRBJ2-3; D call uncertain. Germline-derived CDR1 and CDR2 are SGHNT and YENEEA. CDR3 length equals 12 residues. V was trimmed by 4 bases and J by 3 bases, leaving 5 bases between them. The DNA for the CDR3 is TGTGCCAGCAGCTCCGGTACAGATACGCAGTATTTT. It is translated as CASSSGTDTQYF.

The J gene is TRBJ1-2, the V gene TRBV5-1; D is undetermined. The germline gives CDR1 SGHRS, CDR2 YFSETQ. The CDR3 sequence is 14 residues long. Trimming cost V 6 bases and J 0 bases, with 12 bases left between them. The CDR3: CASTMGGPNYGYTF. The CDR3 DNA reads TGCGCCAGCACCATGGGAGGACCTAACTATGGCTACACCTTC. Variable domain in full (rest from reference TRBV5-1 and TRBJ1-2): KAGVTQTPRYLIKTRGQQVTLSCSPISGHRSVSWYQQTPGQGLQFLFEYFSETQRNKGNFPGRFSGRQFSNSRSEMNVSTLELGDSALYLCASTMGGPNYGYTFGSGTRLTVV.

V gene TRBV15 combines with J gene TRBJ2-5, with TRBD2 identical over 9 bases. Germline V lookup: CDR1 LNHNV, CDR2 YYDKDF (reference sequence). The CDR3 is 17 amino acids. V was pared by 0 bases and J by 5 bases, with 10 bases of the junction left unmatched. The CDR3 is CATSREFGGGVAETQYF. The DNA of the CDR3 is TGTGCCACCAGCAGAGAATTCGGCGGGGGGGTTGCGGAGACCCAGTACTTC.